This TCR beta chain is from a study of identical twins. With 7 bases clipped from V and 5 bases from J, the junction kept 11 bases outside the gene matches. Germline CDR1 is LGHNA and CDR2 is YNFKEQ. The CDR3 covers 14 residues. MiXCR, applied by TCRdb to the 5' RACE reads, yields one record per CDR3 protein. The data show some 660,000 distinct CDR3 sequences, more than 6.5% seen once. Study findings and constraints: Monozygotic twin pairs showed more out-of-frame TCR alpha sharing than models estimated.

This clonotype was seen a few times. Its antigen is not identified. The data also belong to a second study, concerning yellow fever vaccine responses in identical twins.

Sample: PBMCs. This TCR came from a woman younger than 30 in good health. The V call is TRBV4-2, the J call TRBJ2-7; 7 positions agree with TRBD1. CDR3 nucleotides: TGTGCCAGCAAAACGACAGGGCCCGGGGACGAGCAGTACTTC. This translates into CASKTTGPGDEQYF.